What follows is one TCR beta chain and its context. The antigen is undetermined. The CDR3 is 17 residues long. The V gene end was trimmed by 3 bases and the J gene end by 7 bases; junction bases not matched to a gene: 16. CDR1 and CDR2 from the germline V gene are SGHTA and FQGNSA. The data stem from a study of OX40 agonist ivuxolimab in advanced cancers. TCRdb's table, derived via immunoSEQ multiplex PCR, lists solely in-frame clones and lacks some. The table records some 66,000 clones, roughly 84% of them present only once. Whole-study findings and limits: No determination was made of the antigen specificity of the expanded peripheral T cells.

The sequence was collected from an adult with an advanced solid tumor such as melanoma, head and neck, liver or kidney cancer. This specimen was CD4+ or CD8+ T cells sorted from blood, taken in a trial of the OX40 agonist ivuxolimab. The chain employs TRBV7-2 and TRBJ2-5; 8 bases align to TRBD1. CDR3 sequence: CASSFATTTGAAGTQYF. CDR3 nucleotides: TGTGCCAGCAGCTTTGCGACCACGACAGGGGCCGCGGGGACCCAGTACTTC. The full variable domain, with the rest looked up from reference TRBV7-2 and TRBJ2-5, is GAGVSQSPSNKVTEKGKDVELRCDPISGHTALYWYRQSLGQGLEFLIYFQGNSAPDKSGLPSDRFSAERTGGSVSTLTIQRTQQEDSAVYLCASSFATTTGAAGTQYFGPGTRLLVL.